The text below deals with one T cell receptor beta chain. Antigen specificity is unknown. The data were obtained in a study of cytomegalovirus exposure and HLA in healthy donors. Study outcomes and limitations: A list of 150 to 200 TCR beta chains associated with cytomegalovirus was given.

CDR3 length: 15 residues. V lost 2 bases, J lost 6 bases, and 8 bases stayed unmatched. CDR1 and CDR2 from the germline V gene are SGDLS and YYNGEE. PCR amplification relied on 60 Vbeta primers (plus 13 Jbeta primers). This table comes from immunoSEQ multiplex PCR, and its TCRdb copy is limited to in-frame clones, with some not included. The sample shows approximately 98,000 clones, approximately 79% of them seen only once. This chain joins TRBV9 and TRBJ1-1, with 9 bases matching TRBD1. This receptor was taken from a male donor in good health and CMV-seronegative. The sequenced sample consisted of PBMCs. CDR3 protein: CASSVQTGGFSEAFF. The CDR3 nucleotides are TGTGCCAGCAGCGTTCAGACAGGGGGTTTCTCTGAAGCTTTCTTT. Filled out from reference TRBV9 and TRBJ1-1, the complete variable domain reads DSGVTQTPKHLITATGQRVTLRCSPRSGDLSVYWYQQSLDQGLQFLIQYYNGEERAKGNILERFSAQQFPDLHSELNLSSLELGDSALYFCASSVQTGGFSEAFFGQGTRLTVV.